A single sample is the source of the 20 T cell receptor beta chains below, sequenced in a study of T cell repertoires in cytomegalovirus infection. These TCRs' antigens remain unknown. Using its own MiXCR run on the reads, TCRdb lists one record per CDR3 protein. This table has 300,000 to 400,000 distinct CDR3 sequences, 29% appearing once. The sequencing used cultured PBMCs, collected from culture after CMV antigen stimulation. The source is a human donor in good health (CMV status not recorded). Some clones in this sample may be carry-over from other donors' samples.

This clonotype was picked up one time. This chain connects TRBV28 to TRBJ1-4; the match to TRBD1 covers 7 bases. The J segment lost 8 bases and the V segment lost 8 bases, leaving 5 bases of the junction unmatched. The CDR3 contains 12 residues. The germline CDR1 and CDR2 sequences are MDHEN and SYDVKM. CDR3 DNA: TGTGCCAGCGGACAGGTCAGGGAAAAACTGTTTTTT. It yields the protein CASGQVREKLFF. The entire variable domain, with the rest obtained from reference TRBV28 and TRBJ1-4, is as follows: DVKVTQSSRYLVKRTGEKVFLECVQDMDHENMFWYRQDPGLGLRLIYFSYDVKMKEKGDIPEGYSVSREKKERFSLILESASTNQTSMYLCASGQVREKLFFGSGTQLSVL.

This clonotype was seen at least ten times. The rearrangement links TRBV20-1 to TRBJ1-1; TRBD1 is a possible D gene (5 bases). Germline-derived CDR1 and CDR2 are DFQATT and SNEGSKA (reference sequence). The CDR3 is 15 residues long. Trimming stripped 2 bases from V and 5 bases from J, with 18 bases between. CDR3 in DNA: TGCAGTGCTAGATGGCGGAGACGGTGGGGGACTGAAGCTTTCTTT. As protein: CSARWRRRWGTEAFF.

The V call is TRBV20-1, the J call TRBJ2-7; D is possibly TRBD1 or TRBD2 (5 bases each). This CDR3 spans 16 amino acids. The V gene lost 1 base and the J gene lost 7 bases, with 23 bases spanning the gap. CDR1 and CDR2 (germline): DFQATT, SNEGSKA (reference sequence). Here the CDR3 reads CSARGDPGRPPTEQYF. The CDR3 DNA is TGCAGTGCTAGAGGGGATCCGGGGCGGCCTCCTACGGAGCAGTACTTC.

J is TRBJ2-5 and V is TRBV7-6, with unresolved D. The CDR3 sequence is 13 residues long. CDR1 and CDR2 from the germline V gene are SGHVS and FNYEAQ. The germline V and J ends were trimmed by 5 bases and 4 bases, with 11 bases remaining between them. The chain's CDR3 is CASSRISRETQYF. The CDR3 DNA follows: TGTGCCAGCAGCCGGATCTCTAGAGAGACCCAGTACTTC. Looking up the rest from reference TRBV7-6 and TRBJ2-5 gives the full variable domain: GAGVSQSPRYKVTKRGQDVALRCDPISGHVSLYWYRQALGQGPEFLTYFNYEAQQDKSGLPNDRFSAERPEGSISTLTIQRTEQRDSAMYRCASSRISRETQYFGPGTRLLVL.

This clonotype was seen only a few times. The CDR3 here is CAWSFTGDIQYF. The CDR3 DNA sequence: TGTGCCTGGAGTTTTACAGGGGACATTCAGTACTTC. This sequence joins TRBV30 and TRBJ2-4, with TRBD1 matching 7 bases. The CDR3 sequence is 12 residues long. The junction had 3 bases not matched to a gene; V was cut back by 2 bases and J by 8 bases. Germline V gene sequence: CDR1 GTSNPN, CDR2 SVGIG (reference sequence).

The chain links TRBV7-8 to TRBJ2-1; a weak D match, TRBD2 (5 bases). The CDR3 length is 15 residues. Germline V gives CDR1 SGHVS, CDR2 FQNEAQ. Trimming shortened V by 2 bases and J by 0 bases, and 8 bases separated the two germline ends. The DNA of the CDR3 is TGTGCCAGCAGCTTAAGCGACTACTCCTACAATGAGCAGTTCTTC. Amino acids: CASSLSDYSYNEQFF. The full variable domain, its missing parts supplied by reference TRBV7-8 and TRBJ2-1, is GAGVSQSPRYKVAKRGQDVALRCDPISGHVSLFWYQQALGQGPEFLTYFQNEAQLDKSGLPSDRFFAERPEGSVSTLKIQRTQQEDSAVYLCASSLSDYSYNEQFFGPGTRLTVL.

This clonotype was counted between two and nine times. Here the CDR3 reads CASSAADLQGSADTQYF. The DNA for the CDR3 is TGTGCCAGTAGTGCAGCGGACCTACAGGGAAGCGCAGATACGCAGTATTTT. V and J are TRBV19 and TRBJ2-3; tentatively, D is TRBD1 (6 bases). V lost 5 bases to trimming and J lost 4 bases, with 22 bases between them. The V gene's germline CDR1 is LNHDA and CDR2 SQIVND (reference sequence). There are 17 residues in the CDR3.

This clonotype was observed many times. The chain employs TRBV11-2 and TRBJ2-3; the match to TRBD1 covers 10 bases. This CDR3 region has 15 residues. Germline V lookup: CDR1 SGHAT, CDR2 FQNNGV. Germline trimming cut 4 bases from V and 5 bases from J; bases unmatched to any gene: 6. Here the CDR3 DNA reads TGTGCCAGCAGCTCCCGGGACAGGGGCGGAGATACGCAGTATTTT. It codes for CASSSRDRGGDTQYF.

The chain is built from TRBV27 and TRBJ1-2; D possibly corresponds to TRBD1 (5 bases). Between the trimmed V and J ends, which lost 6 bases and 7 bases, there was a span of 15 bases. Germline CDR1 and CDR2: MNHEY and SMNVEV (reference sequence). This CDR3 is 13 amino acids long. Written as DNA, the CDR3 is TGTGCCAGCAGGATTCCAGGGTCCGGTGGCTACACCTTC. It codes for CASRIPGSGGYTF.

The chain uses TRBV2 and TRBJ1-1; 9 bases align to TRBD1. Looked up from germline, CDR1 is SNHLY and CDR2 is FYNNEI. With 8 bases clipped from V and 1 base from J, the junction kept 5 bases outside the gene matches. The CDR3 is 14 amino acids. The CDR3 coding sequence is TGTGCCAGCCAGACAGGGGGGAAGAACACTGAAGCTTTCTTT. As protein: CASQTGGKNTEAFF.

This clonotype was detected a few times. This chain connects TRBV7-6 to TRBJ1-1, with TRBD1 as a possible D gene (6 bases). Germline V gene data show CDR1 as SGHVS and CDR2 as FNYEAQ. Trimming left V 5 bases short and J 2 bases short, with 12 bases between. The CDR3 contains 14 residues. The CDR3 DNA is TGTGCCAGCAGCCGACAGGTGGAAAACACTGAAGCTTTCTTT. It encodes CASSRQVENTEAFF.

Many counts were recorded for this clonotype. The chain couples TRBV7-3 to TRBJ2-1, with a tentative D call TRBD2 (6 bases). This CDR3 region has 15 residues. Germline CDR1 reads SGHTA; CDR2 reads FQGTGA. Trimming cost V 5 bases and J 1 base, with 12 bases left between them. CDR3 sequence reads: CASSRAEGSYNEQFF. The CDR3 coding sequence is TGTGCCAGCAGCAGAGCGGAGGGGTCCTACAATGAGCAGTTCTTC.

V is TRBV7-8 and J is TRBJ1-5; D call uncertain. With 4 bases removed from V and 10 bases from J, the gap between germline ends came to 14 bases. This CDR3 is 13 amino acids long. Germline CDR1 reads SGHVS; CDR2 reads FQNEAQ. CDR3 DNA sequence: TGTGCCAGCAGCTCGCAGATCCGTGGCCCCCAGCATTTT. Its translation is CASSSQIRGPQHF.

This clonotype was counted many times. This chain links TRBV7-2 with TRBJ1-2; TRBD1 matches 12 bases. With 3 bases clipped from V and 2 bases from J, the junction kept 7 bases outside the gene matches. Germline CDR1 reads SGHTA; CDR2 reads FQGNSA. The CDR3 totals 17 residues. In DNA form, the CDR3 reads TGTGCCAGCAGCTTTTCCCCGGGACAGGGGGCCAACTATGGCTACACCTTC. Its protein product is CASSFSPGQGANYGYTF.

This clonotype has just one count. This chain joins TRBV20-1 and TRBJ2-3; 7 bases agree with TRBD2. Germline V lookup: CDR1 DFQATT, CDR2 SNEGSKA (reference sequence). The V segment lost 0 bases and the J segment 2 bases; nucleotides outside the gene matches: 2. The CDR3 is 14 amino acids. This CDR3 reads CSARELAATDTQYF. CDR3 DNA sequence: TGCAGTGCTAGAGAGCTAGCGGCCACAGATACGCAGTATTTT.

This clonotype has only a few counts. This rearrangement joins TRBV11-2 to TRBJ1-6; tentatively, D is TRBD1 (5 bases). CDR3 size: 15 residues. Germline-derived CDR1 and CDR2 are SGHAT and FQNNGV. V dropped 5 bases and J dropped 7 bases, with 15 bases sitting between them. The DNA for the CDR3 is TGTGCCAGCAGCATTACGGACATCCTGAATTCACCCCTCCACTTT. Translating it yields CASSITDILNSPLHF.

The table lists this clonotype with many counts. V is TRBV5-5 and J is TRBJ2-7; 7 bases agree with TRBD2. With 4 bases clipped from V and 2 bases from J, the junction kept 3 bases outside the gene matches. Germline V lookup: CDR1 SGHKS, CDR2 YYEKEE (reference sequence). The CDR3 spans 13 residues. As DNA, the CDR3 is TGTGCCAGCAGCAGCGGGGATACCTACGAGCAGTACTTC. It codes for CASSSGDTYEQYF.

The CDR3 protein is CASRPTRNTEAFF. The DNA of the CDR3 is TGTGCCAGCAGGCCAACAAGGAACACTGAAGCTTTCTTT. This chain connects TRBV12-3 or TRBV12-4 to TRBJ1-1; D is unclear. The CDR3 contains 13 residues. Trimming removed 6 bases at V and 1 base at J, with 9 bases between.

V usage is TRBV30 and J usage is TRBJ1-5; 7 bases agree with TRBD1. The germline V gene has CDR1 GTSNPN and CDR2 SVGIG (reference sequence). V trimming: 1 base; J trimming: 6 bases; junction bases outside the gene matches: 12. The CDR3 spans 16 residues. The CDR3 region has the DNA TGTGCCTGGAGTGCCACATACAGGGGTTACGGTCAGCCCCAGCATTTT. It encodes CAWSATYRGYGQPQHF.

This clonotype was counted between two and nine times. This rearrangement joins TRBV27 to TRBJ1-2; the match to TRBD1 covers 7 bases. Germline values: CDR1 MNHEY, CDR2 SMNVEV (reference sequence). The V gene end was trimmed by 5 bases and the J gene end by 6 bases; junction bases not matched to a gene: 18. The CDR3 extends over 17 amino acids. CDR3 sequence (DNA): TGTGCCAGCAGTACCAACCGACAGGGCCAAAAGGGGGATGGCTACACCTTC. It is translated as CASSTNRQGQKGDGYTF.